Below, 23 T cell receptor beta chains from the same sample are listed, as sequenced in a study of CD8+ T cells in alopecia areata. Stated treatment: oral pan-JAK inhibitor, 5-10 mg twice daily. RNA extraction was followed by reverse transcription into cDNA, which acted as the sequencing template. Assay used: immunoSEQ multiplex PCR; TCRdb lists only in-frame clones, some missing. The top ten hold over 20% of the sample, which has tens of thousands of clones, 55% to 75% seen once. The starting material was CD8+ T cells sorted from blood, obtained at week 4, from a patient treated with tofacitinib. The receptors come from a human donor with alopecia areata.

This clone was seen a handful of times. This rearrangement joins TRBV29-1 to TRBJ2-7, with D perhaps matching TRBD1 (6 bases). With 4 bases removed from V and 5 bases from J, the gap between germline ends came to 12 bases. Germline values: CDR1 SQVTM, CDR2 ANQGSEA. The CDR3 is made up of 12 amino acids. The DNA for the CDR3 is TGCAGCGTTGCAGGGGTAGGGGACGAGCAGTACTTC. This codes for CSVAGVGDEQYF.

Points on this clone: The junction departs from the called germline gene at one end, perhaps through a read error. The chain uses TRBV6-5 and TRBJ2-1, with a tentative D call TRBD1 (6 bases). This CDR3 is built from 15 residues. Germline values: CDR1 MNHEY, CDR2 SVGAGI. Written as DNA, the CDR3 is TGTGCCAGCAGTGGTTCGAGGCAGGGGAGTGGTGAGCGGTTCTTC. Translated: CASSGSRQGSGERFF.

This clone appeared a few times. This chain uses TRBV11-2 with TRBJ2-1; a possible D gene is TRBD1 (7 bases). The germline gives CDR1 SGHAT, CDR2 FQNNGV. CDR3 length: 14 amino acids. V was pared by 1 base and J by 8 bases, with 12 bases between. CDR3 in amino acids: CASSLASRGDEQFF. The DNA for the CDR3 is TGTGCCAGCAGCTTAGCGTCCAGGGGGGATGAGCAGTTCTTC.

The chain combines TRBV27 with TRBJ2-5; 7 bases fit TRBD2. Germline CDR1 is MNHEY and CDR2 is SMNVEV (reference sequence). After removal of 0 bases from V and 3 bases from J, the junction contained 7 bases not matched to a gene. The CDR3 contains 16 residues. CDR3 sequence (DNA): TGTGCCAGCAGTTTATCGACCGAGCTAGCGGAAGAGACCCAGTACTTC. It encodes CASSLSTELAEETQYF.

This clone was recorded a few times. The chain uses TRBV29-1 and TRBJ2-7; 9 nucleotides line up with TRBD1. V gave up 1 base and J gave up 2 bases; unmatched junction bases: 18. Germline V CDR1 and CDR2: SQVTM, ANQGSEA. CDR3 length equals 19 residues. The CDR3 sequence: CSVEGGSGTGKGGPYEQYF. DNA for the CDR3: TGCAGCGTTGAAGGAGGAAGCGGGACAGGGAAGGGGGGACCCTACGAGCAGTACTTC.

This clone was detected only a few times. This rearrangement joins TRBV15 to TRBJ2-1; 9 bases are shared with TRBD1. The length of the CDR3 is 15 residues. With V trimmed by 1 base and J by 7 bases, 5 bases remained unmatched. Germline CDR1 LNHNV, CDR2 YYDKDF (reference sequence). The CDR3 loop reads CATSRAQGARNEQFF. CDR3 bases: TGTGCCACCAGCAGAGCACAGGGGGCACGGAATGAGCAGTTCTTC.

Only a few counts were recorded for this clone. The rearrangement uses TRBV7-9 and TRBJ2-1, with D hard to call. The CDR3 extends over 16 amino acids. Germline V CDR1 and CDR2: SEHNR, FQNEAQ (reference sequence). The V end lost 5 bases, the J end lost 8 bases, and 22 bases lay between the germline ends. The CDR3 loop reads CASSQLPRLLSYEQFF. For the CDR3, the DNA is TGTGCCAGCAGCCAGCTGCCCAGACTCCTCTCCTATGAGCAGTTCTTC.

This chain connects TRBV30 to TRBJ1-5; D is ambiguous. The CDR3 is 13 residues long. Germline lookup yields CDR1 GTSNPN and CDR2 SVGIG (reference sequence). Trimming took off 2 bases at V and 7 bases at J, with 12 bases between the two ends. CDR3 loop: CAWSRYGGQPQHF. The CDR3 DNA reads TGTGCCTGGAGTCGGTATGGTGGCCAGCCCCAGCATTTT.

This chain links TRBV28 with TRBJ1-1; possibly TRBD1 for D (5 bases). The germline V gene encodes CDR1 MDHEN and CDR2 SYDVKM. The CDR3 length is 17 residues. V lost 6 bases and J lost 0, with 20 bases in between. The CDR3 nucleotides are TGTGCCAGCAGAGGACCCGACAGAACACCTATGAACACTGAAGCTTTCTTT. As protein: CASRGPDRTPMNTEAFF.

The J gene is TRBJ1-1, the V gene TRBV19; 8 nucleotides line up with TRBD1. Germline V gene data show CDR1 as LNHDA and CDR2 as SQIVND (reference sequence). J was trimmed by 4 bases and V by 5 bases; bases with no gene match: 3. The CDR3 has 13 residues. The CDR3 DNA reads TGTGCCAGTAGTTCTACAGGGGGCACTGAAGCTTTCTTT. This gives the protein CASSSTGGTEAFF.

The chain joins TRBV30 to TRBJ2-1; 8 bases align to TRBD2. The germline V gene has CDR1 GTSNPN and CDR2 SVGIG (reference sequence). V shed 0 bases and J 5 bases; nucleotides not matched to a gene: 6. CDR3 length: 15 amino acids. This chain's CDR3 is CAWSVVTSVDNEQFF. The CDR3, as DNA: TGTGCCTGGAGTGTAGTGACTAGCGTAGACAATGAGCAGTTCTTC.

This sequence joins TRBV6-1 and TRBJ2-6; D is unresolved. V was trimmed by 2 bases and J by 0 bases, leaving 5 bases between them. The CDR3 is made up of 15 amino acids. The germline V gene has CDR1 MNHNS and CDR2 SASEGT. The CDR3 reads CASSETGSGANVLTF. In DNA, the CDR3 is TGTGCCAGCAGTGAAACGGGCTCTGGGGCCAACGTCCTGACTTTC.

V usage is TRBV11-3 and J usage is TRBJ1-6, with TRBD1 matching 9 bases. There are 16 residues in the CDR3. Trimming removed 5 bases from V and 1 base from J; junction bases left unmatched: 3. Germline CDR1 SGHNT, CDR2 YENEEA. CDR3 sequence reads: CASSRDRVSYNSPLHF. The DNA for the CDR3 is TGTGCCAGCAGCCGGGACAGGGTTTCCTATAATTCACCCCTCCACTTT.

This chain links TRBV5-6 with TRBJ2-3, with a weak D call TRBD2 (5 bases). The length of the CDR3 is 15 residues. Trimming removed 0 bases from V and 1 base from J, with 9 bases in between. From germline, CDR1 is SGHDT and CDR2 YYEEEE. Written as DNA, the CDR3 is TGTGCCAGCAGCTTGGCGGGGATCCGCACAGATACGCAGTATTTT. It specifies CASSLAGIRTDTQYF.

This clone came up a few times. In DNA form, the CDR3 reads TGTGCCAGCAGCTTAAAGGGGCTGGGACAGGGAAAAAGGAATGAGCAGTTCTTC. This translates into CASSLKGLGQGKRNEQFF. This rearrangement joins TRBV7-2 to TRBJ2-1; TRBD1 agrees at 9 bases. The CDR3 consists of 18 residues. Germline values: CDR1 SGHTA, CDR2 FQGNSA. J lost 7 bases, V lost 2 bases, and 15 bases had no gene match.

This chain connects TRBV15 to TRBJ2-7, with D maybe TRBD1 (5 bases). The CDR3 contains 13 residues. Germline V lookup: CDR1 LNHNV, CDR2 YYDKDF (reference sequence). Between the trimmed V and J ends, which lost 0 bases and 2 bases, there was a span of 5 bases. This CDR3 is CATSREGAYEQYF. CDR3 coding DNA: TGTGCCACCAGCAGAGAAGGGGCCTACGAGCAGTACTTC.

The sample holds one count of this clone. The rearrangement uses TRBV7-9 and TRBJ2-1; D is unresolved. Germline V gene sequence: CDR1 SEHNR, CDR2 FQNEAQ (reference sequence). This CDR3 region has 13 residues. The V end lost 0 bases, the J end lost 6 bases, and 6 bases lay between the germline ends. The CDR3 region has the DNA TGTGCCAGCAGCTTAGCAGGCGGCAATGAGCAGTTCTTC. Its protein is CASSLAGGNEQFF.

The V gene is TRBV5-6, the J gene TRBJ1-1, with D uncertain. The germline V gene encodes CDR1 SGHDT and CDR2 YYEEEE. The CDR3 has 11 amino acids. V lost 0 bases, J lost 8 bases, and 5 bases lay in between. The CDR3 here is CASSLGLEAFF. In DNA form, the CDR3 reads TGTGCCAGCAGCTTGGGCCTAGAAGCTTTCTTT.

This clone turned up a few times. This chain connects TRBV29-1 to TRBJ2-5; the match to TRBD1 covers 7 bases. This CDR3 is built from 13 residues. Germline CDR1 is SQVTM and CDR2 is ANQGSEA. After removal of 6 bases from V and 1 base from J, the junction contained 5 bases not matched to a gene. DNA for the CDR3: TGCAGCGTGGCCGACAGGGCCCAAGAGACCCAGTACTTC. Translating gives CSVADRAQETQYF.

This chain joins TRBV5-1 and TRBJ2-7, with TRBD1 matching 8 bases. Germline values: CDR1 SGHRS, CDR2 YFSETQ. This CDR3 region has 15 residues. V shed 4 bases and J 2 bases; nucleotides not matched to a gene: 8. The CDR3 DNA follows: TGCGCCAGCAGCCTCCCGGGACAGGCTACCTACGAGCAGTACTTC. Translated, it gives CASSLPGQATYEQYF.

This clone has more than one count but fewer than ten. The chain combines TRBV11-2 with TRBJ2-3; 7 bases align to TRBD2. This CDR3 is built from 19 residues. The ends lost 5 bases at V and 0 bases at J; junction bases unmatched: 17. Per germline, CDR1 SGHAT and CDR2 FQNNGV. The CDR3 is CASSPRPFGLADSTDTQYF. The CDR3 nucleotides are TGTGCCAGCAGCCCCAGGCCCTTTGGGCTAGCGGATAGCACAGATACGCAGTATTTT.

This clone came up a few times. This chain uses TRBV29-1 with TRBJ2-4; D uncertain. The CDR3 covers 11 residues. The V and J ends lost 4 bases and 3 bases respectively, with 4 bases between them. Germline CDR1 reads SQVTM; CDR2 reads ANQGSEA. The CDR3 protein is CSVGGKNIQYF. CDR3 nucleotide sequence: TGCAGCGTTGGGGGCAAAAACATTCAGTACTTC.

The chain couples TRBV29-1 to TRBJ1-2, with D possibly TRBD1 on 6 matching bases. This CDR3 is 12 amino acids long. V was shortened by 3 bases and J by 4 bases, with 9 bases between the two germline ends. CDR1 is SQVTM, CDR2 ANQGSEA, per germline. CDR3 residues: CSVDPDSYGYTF. CDR3 nucleotide sequence: TGCAGCGTTGACCCGGACAGCTATGGCTACACCTTC.